The T cell receptor (beta chain) described here comes from a study of beta chain features in type 1 diabetes. Overall study results and limits: Shorter TCRB CDR3s, moderately but significantly so, were found in Type 1 diabetes patients in all four CD4+ subsets.

Per donor, one heparinised blood draw averaged roughly 120 mL. A remark on this clone: Its antigen is not identified.

Every isolated RNA sample was fully reverse transcribed, so sequencing captured expressed TCRB transcripts. Some 3.6 million reads on average were seen across naive, central memory and regulatory T cell samples. Method: immunoSEQ multiplex PCR; TCRdb's copy keeps in-frame clones and lacks some. The repertoire holds over 600,000 clones, with roughly 12% as singletons. Germline V gives CDR1 GTSNPN, CDR2 SVGIG (reference sequence). The CDR3 runs to 12 residues. Trimming removed 7 bases from V and 5 bases from J; junction bases left unmatched: 4. The chain joins TRBV30 to TRBJ2-2; TRBD1 matches at 7 bases. The specimen was naive CD4+ T cells from blood. The receptor was isolated from a young man with type 1 diabetes. In DNA form, the CDR3 reads TGTGCCTTCACGGACAGGACCGGGGAGCTGTTTTTT. It encodes CAFTDRTGELFF.